These T cell receptor beta chains were read from a single sample in a study of technical replicates of blood from several donors. Profiling relied on immunoSEQ multiplex PCR, and the TCRdb table lists in-frame clones only, not all of them. The table records 55,000 to 75,000 clones, 92% of them present only once. Sequenced input: T cells isolated from PBMCs. The origin of the receptors is a human donor in good health. CDR3s include the opening cysteine and the closing phenylalanine or tryptophan. The D gene is left open where the match is weak. Size is stated for part of the rows, as once, few or many counts, or as a class when the clone is expanded.

cdr3_aa cdr3_nt d_call clone_size j_call v_call
CASSVVGQGPDTQYF TGTGCCAGCAGCGTAGTTGGACAGGGACCAGATACGCAGTATTTT TRBD1 NA TRBJ2-3 TRBV9
CASSVVGGKDTQYF TGTGCCAGCAGCGTAGTGGGGGGGAAAGATACGCAGTATTTT TRBD2 NA TRBJ2-3 TRBV9
CASSYLASSYEQYF TGCGCCAGCAGCTATCTAGCGAGCTCCTACGAGCAGTACTTC NA NA TRBJ2-7 TRBV5-1
CASSLELGGTLAKNIQYF TGCGCCAGCAGCTTGGAGCTAGGCGGTACCTTAGCCAAAAACATTCAGTACTTC NA NA TRBJ2-4 TRBV5-1
CASRPELTGSNIQYF TGTGCCAGCAGACCAGAGTTAACAGGTTCAAACATTCAGTACTTC NA once TRBJ2-4 TRBV2
CASSLGSVPYNEQFF TGTGCCAGCAGCTTAGGCAGCGTCCCTTACAATGAGCAGTTCTTC NA NA TRBJ2-1 TRBV7-6
CASSVGGQFAKETQYF TGTGCCAGCAGCGTAGGGGGACAATTCGCTAAAGAGACCCAGTACTTC NA NA TRBJ2-5 TRBV9
CASSPRGQGSHEQYF TGTGCCAGCTCACCAAGGGGACAGGGTAGCCACGAGCAGTACTTC TRBD1 NA TRBJ2-7 TRBV18
CASSQLAGVYDTQYF TGTGCCAGCAGCCAACTAGCGGGAGTATATGATACGCAGTATTTT TRBD2 NA TRBJ2-3 TRBV14
CASSSPGEQYF TGTGCCAGCAGCTCCCCAGGGGAGCAGTACTTC NA NA TRBJ2-7 TRBV7-9
CATTRAGFYEQYF TGTGCCACCACTCGAGCAGGGTTCTACGAGCAGTACTTC NA NA TRBJ2-7 TRBV25-1
CASSYYRAGYTF TGTGCCAGCAGCTACTACAGGGCCGGCTACACCTTC NA once TRBJ1-2 TRBV5-4
CASSSGFTTNEKLFF TGCGCCAGCAGCTCAGGGTTCACAACTAATGAAAAACTGTTTTTT NA NA TRBJ1-4 TRBV5-1
CASSKPGQNNYGYTF TGTGCCAGCAGCAAACCGGGACAGAACAACTATGGCTACACCTTC TRBD1 NA TRBJ1-2 TRBV11-2
CASTLTSGLVGELFF TGTGCCAGCACCCTGACTAGCGGGCTAGTTGGGGAGCTGTTTTTT TRBD2 NA TRBJ2-2 TRBV6-5
CASSFFPSLRSYNEQFF TGTGCCAGCAGTTTTTTCCCTAGTTTACGGTCCTACAATGAGCAGTTCTTC NA NA TRBJ2-1 TRBV27
CASRFYLNTEAFF TGTGCCAGCAGATTTTACTTGAACACTGAAGCTTTCTTT NA NA TRBJ1-1 TRBV28
CASSTGRSNQPQHF TGTGCCAGTAGTACCGGGAGAAGCAATCAGCCCCAGCATTTT NA once TRBJ1-5 TRBV19
CASSGSRDRVRDQPQHF TGTGCCAGCAGCGGGTCCCGGGACAGGGTTCGGGATCAGCCCCAGCATTTT TRBD1 few TRBJ1-5 TRBV5-6